The TCR beta chain described here comes from a study of neurological immune-mediated disorders. This clonotype was seen at least ten times. The V gene's germline CDR1 is ENHRY and CDR2 SYGVKD. This CDR3 is built from 13 residues. Deletions cut 0 bases from V and 9 bases from J, with 9 bases between. TCRdb ran MiXCR on the 5' RACE reads and lists one entry per CDR3 protein. Here the sample spans tens of thousands of distinct CDR3 sequences, around 3.6% being singletons. V usage is TRBV10-3 and J usage is TRBJ2-1, with D possibly matching TRBD2 (6 bases). This receptor was obtained from a man aged 25-45 years with multiple sclerosis. Sequences were obtained from PBMCs. This CDR3 reads CAISESMGGEQFF. Written as DNA, the CDR3 is TGTGCCATCAGTGAGTCTATGGGGGGTGAGCAGTTCTTC.